Below, 4 T cell receptor beta chains from the same sample are listed, as sequenced in a study of blood T cell repertoires in COVID-19. Some clones are missing from TCRdb's copy, which holds only in-frame ones; the method was immunoSEQ multiplex PCR. Among around 260,000 clones, 75% to 90% were seen once, and the ten largest hold around 2.9%. The source material was peripheral blood. The receptor source for this set is a woman in her 30s with active or convalescent COVID-19.

In this sample, this clone turned up once. This chain links TRBV9 with TRBJ2-3, with TRBD2 matching over 11 bases. The CDR3 is made up of 15 amino acids. V lost 1 base, J lost 4 bases, and 2 bases stayed unmatched. Germline-derived CDR1 and CDR2 are SGDLS and YYNGEE. CDR3 sequence: CASSVIAGGADTQYF. In nucleotides, the CDR3 is TGTGCCAGCAGCGTAATAGCGGGGGGGGCAGATACGCAGTATTTT. Together with reference TRBV9 and TRBJ2-3, the CDR3 gives the full variable domain: DSGVTQTPKHLITATGQRVTLRCSPRSGDLSVYWYQQSLDQGLQFLIQYYNGEERAKGNILERFSAQQFPDLHSELNLSSLELGDSALYFCASSVIAGGADTQYFGPGTRLTVL.

A few counts support this clone. The V gene is TRBV6-1, the J gene TRBJ2-7, with 11 bases fitting TRBD2. V lost 2 bases, J lost 5 bases, and 5 bases stayed unmatched. CDR3 size: 15 residues. From germline, CDR1 is MNHNS and CDR2 SASEGT. CDR3 sequence reads: CASSELAGGPNEQYF. The CDR3 DNA reads TGTGCCAGCAGTGAATTAGCGGGGGGGCCGAACGAGCAGTACTTC.

This rearrangement joins TRBV5-4 to TRBJ1-6; D remains ambiguous. Germline V gene sequence: CDR1 SGHNT, CDR2 YYREEE (reference sequence). The CDR3 contains 16 residues. V lost 3 bases, J lost 0 bases, and 10 bases lay in between. DNA of the CDR3: TGTGCCAGCAGCTCCTATGACTTCTCCTATAATTCACCCCTCCACTTT. Translating it yields CASSSYDFSYNSPLHF.

The rearrangement uses TRBV23-1 and TRBJ2-3, with 8 bases fitting TRBD1. TRBV23-1 carries the ORF label, with uncertain function. The V and J ends lost 11 bases and 4 bases, in that order; junction bases with no gene match: 20. The CDR3 contains 17 residues. CDR3 sequence reads: CAYFGTGEWGRSDTQYF. The CDR3 bases are TGCGCCTATTTTGGGACAGGCGAGTGGGGTAGGTCAGATACGCAGTATTTT.